A selection of T cell receptor beta chains follows, all from one sample in a study of post-analysis software for immune sequencing data. TCRdb independently ran MiXCR on the PCR reads; one entry per CDR3 protein. This table holds roughly 430,000 distinct CDR3 sequences, 39% found once. The specimen sequenced was blood. These receptors came from a girl aged 2 to 10 with multiple sclerosis. Each CDR3 is given without its conserved first and last residue. The order of the fields is CDR3 protein, V gene.

ASSPALAGYSYNEQF | TRBV18
ASRVDSGANVLT | TRBV3-1
ASTRGGSRSTDTQY | TRBV7-9
ASVDRVTYNEQF | TRBV2
ATAGAPSYNEQF | TRBV24-1
ASSQETGGAYEQY | TRBV4-2
ASNDQYQETQY | TRBV5-1
ASSFVVGRGSSYNEQF | TRBV5-5
ASSFPYRGEQF | TRBV11-2
ASSQVEGTTEAF | TRBV14
ASSLERRFYQPQH | TRBV28
ASSAQGAPGGYT | TRBV3-1
SARLVAGGLIVTDTQY | TRBV20-1
SAPALAGGHSYEQY | TRBV20-1
SAHRGVSPETQY | TRBV20-1
ASSDVSRAETQY | TRBV2
ASSERQGSNYGYT | TRBV25-1
ASRKTGSPSTDTQY | TRBV12-3/TRBV12-4
AISESDSGANTEAF | TRBV10-3
ASSPGIRYEQY | TRBV5-1
ASSGSSAILHEQY | TRBV7-9
SVAGTGRGNEKLF | TRBV29-1
AISEDTNYGYT | TRBV10-3
SAKRDRAHYGYT | TRBV20-1
ASSATGTGFGETQY | TRBV19
AISGTANEKLF | TRBV10-3
ASSRTTGSPYEQY | TRBV6-5
ASSQVGGTPTYEQY | TRBV14
SVGSFSAF | TRBV29-1
ASSLEHVPYNEQF | TRBV7-2
ASSLTQGELAYGYT | TRBV27
ASSHTGGQETQY | TRBV18
ASSGPGTSGSTDTQY | TRBV13
ASSYRSTGVESSGYT | TRBV6-5
ASSLGGGETDTQY | TRBV28
ASSLGEARVGAF | TRBV7-2
ASSYSTGDPGYT | TRBV2
ASSLTSGEWQF | TRBV4-1
ASSPRDRIMNTEAF | TRBV4-2
AGTSHGGTEAF | TRBV6-6
ASSQDRGTSGRHEQF | TRBV14
ASSKIPASGNYEQY | TRBV21-1
ASSIKAVGGYT | TRBV19
ASSLAGPLNQPQH | TRBV28
ASSSPRDAHYEQY | TRBV7-9
SARVPGSTDTQY | TRBV20-1
ASSSELESSETQY | TRBV28
ASNKEKQETQY | TRBV6-2/TRBV6-3
ASSYSLTAYNEQF | TRBV6-2/TRBV6-3
SVEGRATDTQY | TRBV29-1
ASSLVSGTSGAYGEQF | TRBV5-1